The 6 T cell receptor beta chains presented below share a single source sample, sequenced in a study of T cell repertoires in cytomegalovirus infection. TCRdb ran MiXCR on the reads and lists one entry per CDR3 protein. The sample records approximately 990,000 distinct CDR3 sequences, approximately 31% being singletons. Antigens for these TCRs are unknown. Sample: cultured CD8+ T cells from PBMCs, taken from culture after CMV antigen stimulation. These receptors came from a human donor in good health (CMV status not recorded). Some clones in this sample may be carry-over from other donors' samples.

This clonotype was detected a few times. The rearrangement joins TRBV4-1 to TRBJ2-7; 11 nucleotides line up with TRBD1. CDR3 length equals 13 residues. The V gene's germline CDR1 is MGHRA and CDR2 YSYEKL. With V trimmed by 8 bases and J by 7 bases, 7 bases remained unmatched. In nucleotides, the CDR3 is TGCGCCAGCGGGACAGGGGGTACTACAGAGCAGTACTTC. It yields the protein CASGTGGTTEQYF.

A few counts support this clonotype. The chain carries TRBV19 and TRBJ1-1; D ambiguous. Trimming cost V 1 base and J 5 bases, with 14 bases left between them. This CDR3 contains 15 residues. Germline V CDR1 and CDR2: LNHDA, SQIVND (reference sequence). CDR3 bases: TGTGCCAGTAGTATAGGCGAGGCCACGAGGACTGAAGCTTTCTTT. It codes for CASSIGEATRTEAFF.

This sequence joins TRBV7-9 and TRBJ1-2, with TRBD1 identical over 8 bases. Germline V CDR1 and CDR2: SEHNR, FQNEAQ (reference sequence). V shed 4 bases, J shed 1 base, and the junction held 8 bases outside the gene matches. The CDR3 is 16 amino acids. CDR3 region: CASSSPGQARNYGYTF. In DNA, the CDR3 is TGTGCCAGCAGCTCCCCGGGACAGGCGCGTAACTATGGCTACACCTTC.

This clonotype was found many times. The chain recombines TRBV7-8 with TRBJ1-5, with unresolved D. Germline V gene sequence: CDR1 SGHVS, CDR2 FQNEAQ. Trimming removed 5 bases from V and 1 base from J, with 15 bases in between. The CDR3 spans 16 residues. The CDR3: CASSPDRVGSNQPQHF. In nucleotides, the CDR3 is TGTGCCAGCAGCCCTGATCGCGTGGGGAGCAATCAGCCCCAGCATTTT.

The chain carries TRBV4-1 and TRBJ2-2; 10 bases are shared with TRBD1. Germline-derived CDR1 and CDR2 are MGHRA and YSYEKL. The CDR3 sequence is 15 residues long. The V segment lost 5 bases and the J segment 5 bases; nucleotides outside the gene matches: 5. The CDR3 DNA reads TGCGCCAGCAGCGAAGGGACAGGGGTGACCGGGGAGCTGTTTTTT. The encoded protein is CASSEGTGVTGELFF.

The chain joins TRBV19 to TRBJ1-1; D is unclear. CDR3 length: 13 amino acids. V lost 7 bases and J lost 4, with 13 bases in between. Germline CDR1 and CDR2: LNHDA and SQIVND (reference sequence). The CDR3 protein is CASIPVGSTEAFF. The CDR3 coding sequence is TGTGCCAGTATCCCTGTAGGGAGCACTGAAGCTTTCTTT.